This record covers a single T cell receptor beta chain. The target of this receptor is not known. Base qualities are not provided; no much larger clone lies one nucleotide away. This record belongs to a study of blood T cell repertoires in COVID-19 (dated by TCRdb to the early 2020s). At the level of the whole study: Samples from collaborators originated in the United States, Italy and Spain and spanned both the acute and convalescent phases of COVID-19. The repertoires were released in a freely available public database meant as a resource for research on the immune response to SARS-CoV-2. Deeply sampled blood TCRbeta repertoires from subjects exposed to, actively infected with, or recovered from COVID-19 were included in the dataset. The samples were drawn from the first 160 participants of the ongoing ImmuneRACE study and from 950 to 1,500 subjects provided by 6 global collaborators. The prospective study material was composed of cDNA or gDNA derived from T cells, B-cell-depleted T cells, or PBMCs. Where available, HLA class I and class II types were taken from metadata supplied by the sample provider and were not determined by assay-based typing. The sample metadata nearly always contained a de-identified subject ID, COVID-19 status, age in years and sex. Here is what the overall study found, with its caveats: The quantity of clinical and demographic metadata differed by source and by participant and was supplied without curation.

The CDR3 measures 15 amino acids from cysteine to phenylalanine. Only the CDR3 region is kept as DNA, spanning 45 bases read in frame from base 1. V is shortened by 1 base, J by 4 bases, and the region joining them spans 14 bases. From a lookup of the germline V gene (reference sequence), CDR1 and CDR2 are LNHDA and SQIVND. Each collaborating institution followed its own protocols to collect whole blood in K2EDTA tubes. Collaborator samples were shipped for TCRbeta analysis as frozen whole blood, isolated PBMCs, or DNA extracted from either sample type. The immunoSEQ Assay, a bias-controlled multiplex PCR, was used to amplify TCRbeta CDR3 regions from genomic DNA. In the paper's pipeline: The number of nucleated cells in each sample was estimated from the amplification of reference gene primers within the assay. To quantify the absolute abundance of each unique TCRbeta CDR3 rearrangement, sequence reads were collapsed and filtered. For each sample, productive Simpson clonality was calculated as the square root of Simpson's diversity index across productive rearrangements. TCRdb's version of the immuneACCESS table is confined to in-frame rearrangements and falls short of the full clone set. An unresolved V gene accounts for under half of the shortfall where checked; the remainder is of unknown origin. The V and J calls and clone size come from that table; D and trimming were worked out from the DNA. Here the sample has about 130,000 clones; roughly 79% occur a single time. Together, the top ten hold over 15% of the sample.

The source of this sequence is a man at least 80 years old with acute or convalescent COVID-19. The chain couples TRBV19 to TRBJ2-7; no D segment can be confidently identified. Sequencing used peripheral blood. The sequenced DNA: TGTGCCAGTAGTATAGGAGGAACACTTGGTTACGAGCAGTACTTC. It codes for CASSIGGTLGYEQYF.